This T cell receptor beta chain emerged from a study of blood T cell repertoires in COVID-19. On the study more broadly: Acute-phase and convalescent COVID-19 samples originated in the United States, Italy and Spain.

As originally analysed: Using reference gene primer amplification, nucleated cell counts were estimated. Measured with immunoSEQ multiplex PCR; TCRdb has only the in-frame clones, and not every one. The DNA gave D and trimming, while V, J and clone size come from that table. The data show about 74,000 clones, approximately 80% seen once. The CDR3 runs 13 residues. Trimming left V 0 bases short and J 8 bases short, with 11 bases between. CDR1 SGDLS and CDR2 YYNGEE come from the germline V gene. The sample comprised peripheral blood. The sequence derives from a human donor in a cohort sampled during active COVID-19. The rearrangement joins TRBV9 to TRBJ1-1, with D possibly being TRBD1 (5 bases). CDR3 region: CASSVAAGIEAFF. As DNA, the CDR3 is TGTGCCAGCAGCGTAGCGGCAGGGATCGAAGCTTTCTTT.